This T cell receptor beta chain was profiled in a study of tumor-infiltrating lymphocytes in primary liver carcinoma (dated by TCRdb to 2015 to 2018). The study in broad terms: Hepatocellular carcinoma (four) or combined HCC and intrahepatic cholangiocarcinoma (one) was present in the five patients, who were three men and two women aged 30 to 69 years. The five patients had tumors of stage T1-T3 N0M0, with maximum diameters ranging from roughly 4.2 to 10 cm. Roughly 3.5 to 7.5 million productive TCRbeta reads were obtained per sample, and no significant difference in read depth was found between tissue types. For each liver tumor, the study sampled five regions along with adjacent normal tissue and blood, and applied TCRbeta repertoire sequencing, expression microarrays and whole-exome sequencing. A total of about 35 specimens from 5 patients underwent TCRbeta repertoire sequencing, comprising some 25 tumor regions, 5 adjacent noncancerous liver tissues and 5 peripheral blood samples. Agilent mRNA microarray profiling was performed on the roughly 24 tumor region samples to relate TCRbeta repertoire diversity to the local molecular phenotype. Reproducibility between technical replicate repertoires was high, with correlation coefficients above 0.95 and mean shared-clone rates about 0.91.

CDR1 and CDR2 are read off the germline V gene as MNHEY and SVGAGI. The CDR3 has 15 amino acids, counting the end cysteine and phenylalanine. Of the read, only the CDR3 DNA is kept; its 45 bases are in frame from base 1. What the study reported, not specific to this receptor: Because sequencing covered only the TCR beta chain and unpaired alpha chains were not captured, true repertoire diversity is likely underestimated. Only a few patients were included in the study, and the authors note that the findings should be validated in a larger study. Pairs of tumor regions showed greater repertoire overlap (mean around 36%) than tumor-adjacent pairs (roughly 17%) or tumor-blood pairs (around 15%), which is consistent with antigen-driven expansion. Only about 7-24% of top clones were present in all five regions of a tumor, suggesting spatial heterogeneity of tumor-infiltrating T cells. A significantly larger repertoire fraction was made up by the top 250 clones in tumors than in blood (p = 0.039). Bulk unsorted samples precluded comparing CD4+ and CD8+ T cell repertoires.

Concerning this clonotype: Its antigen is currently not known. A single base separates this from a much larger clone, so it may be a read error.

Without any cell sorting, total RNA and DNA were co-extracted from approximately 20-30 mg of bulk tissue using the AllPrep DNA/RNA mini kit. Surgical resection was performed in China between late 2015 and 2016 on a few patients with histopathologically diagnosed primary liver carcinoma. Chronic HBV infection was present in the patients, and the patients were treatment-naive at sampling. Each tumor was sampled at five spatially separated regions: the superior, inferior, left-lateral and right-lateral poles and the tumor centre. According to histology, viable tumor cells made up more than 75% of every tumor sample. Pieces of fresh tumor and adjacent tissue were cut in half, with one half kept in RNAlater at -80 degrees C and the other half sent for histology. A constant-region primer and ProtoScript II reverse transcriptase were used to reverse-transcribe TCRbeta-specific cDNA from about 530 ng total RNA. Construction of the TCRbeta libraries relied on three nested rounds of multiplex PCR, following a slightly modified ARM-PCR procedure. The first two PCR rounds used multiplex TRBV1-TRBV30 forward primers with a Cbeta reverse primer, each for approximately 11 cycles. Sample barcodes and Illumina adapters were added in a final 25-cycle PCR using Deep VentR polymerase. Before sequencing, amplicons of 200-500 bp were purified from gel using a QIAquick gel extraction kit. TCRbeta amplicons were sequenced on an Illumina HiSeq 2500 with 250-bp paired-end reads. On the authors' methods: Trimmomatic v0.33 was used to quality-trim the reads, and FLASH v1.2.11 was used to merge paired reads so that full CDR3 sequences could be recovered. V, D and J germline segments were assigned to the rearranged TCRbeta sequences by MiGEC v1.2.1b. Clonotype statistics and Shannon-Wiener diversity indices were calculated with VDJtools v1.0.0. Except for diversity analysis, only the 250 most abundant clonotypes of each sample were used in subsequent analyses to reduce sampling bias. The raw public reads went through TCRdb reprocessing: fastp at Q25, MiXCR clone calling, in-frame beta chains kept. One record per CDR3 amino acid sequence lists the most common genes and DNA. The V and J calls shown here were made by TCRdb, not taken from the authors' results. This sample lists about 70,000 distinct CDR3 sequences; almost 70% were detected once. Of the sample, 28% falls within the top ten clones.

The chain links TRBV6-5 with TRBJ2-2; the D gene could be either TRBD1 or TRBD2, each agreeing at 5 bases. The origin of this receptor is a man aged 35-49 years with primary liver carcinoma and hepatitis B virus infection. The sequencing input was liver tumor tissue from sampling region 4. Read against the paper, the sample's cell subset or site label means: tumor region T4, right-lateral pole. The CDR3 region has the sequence CASSFRQKGAGELSF. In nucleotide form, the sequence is TGTGCCAGCAGTTTTCGACAGAAGGGAGCCGGGGAGCTGTCTTTT.